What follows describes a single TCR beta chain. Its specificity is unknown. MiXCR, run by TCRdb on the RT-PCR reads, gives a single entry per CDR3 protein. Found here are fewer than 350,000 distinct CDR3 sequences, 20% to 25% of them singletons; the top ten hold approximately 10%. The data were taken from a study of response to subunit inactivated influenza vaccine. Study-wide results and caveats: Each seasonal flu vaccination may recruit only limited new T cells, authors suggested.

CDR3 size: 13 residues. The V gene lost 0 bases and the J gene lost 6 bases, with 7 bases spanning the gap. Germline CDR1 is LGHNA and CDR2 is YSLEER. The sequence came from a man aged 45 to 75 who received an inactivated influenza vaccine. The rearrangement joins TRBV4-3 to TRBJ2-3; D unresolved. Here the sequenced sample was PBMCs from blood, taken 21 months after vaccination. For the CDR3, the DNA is TGCGCCAGCAGCCAAGACCCACAGGATACGCAGTATTTT. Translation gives CASSQDPQDTQYF.